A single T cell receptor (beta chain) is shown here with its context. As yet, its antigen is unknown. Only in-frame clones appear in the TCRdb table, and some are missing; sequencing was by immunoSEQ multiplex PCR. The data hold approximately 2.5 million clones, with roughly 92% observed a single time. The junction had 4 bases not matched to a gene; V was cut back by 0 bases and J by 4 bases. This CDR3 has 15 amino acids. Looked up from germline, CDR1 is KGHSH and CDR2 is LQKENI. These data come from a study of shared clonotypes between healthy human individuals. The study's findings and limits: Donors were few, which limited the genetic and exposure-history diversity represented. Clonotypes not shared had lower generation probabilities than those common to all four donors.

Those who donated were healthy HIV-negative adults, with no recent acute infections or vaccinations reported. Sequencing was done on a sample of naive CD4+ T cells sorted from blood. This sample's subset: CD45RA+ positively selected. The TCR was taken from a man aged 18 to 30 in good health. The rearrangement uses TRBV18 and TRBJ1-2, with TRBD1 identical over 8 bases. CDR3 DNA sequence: TGTGCCAGCTCACCACCGACGACAGGGGCCTATGGCTACACCTTC. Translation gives CASSPPTTGAYGYTF.